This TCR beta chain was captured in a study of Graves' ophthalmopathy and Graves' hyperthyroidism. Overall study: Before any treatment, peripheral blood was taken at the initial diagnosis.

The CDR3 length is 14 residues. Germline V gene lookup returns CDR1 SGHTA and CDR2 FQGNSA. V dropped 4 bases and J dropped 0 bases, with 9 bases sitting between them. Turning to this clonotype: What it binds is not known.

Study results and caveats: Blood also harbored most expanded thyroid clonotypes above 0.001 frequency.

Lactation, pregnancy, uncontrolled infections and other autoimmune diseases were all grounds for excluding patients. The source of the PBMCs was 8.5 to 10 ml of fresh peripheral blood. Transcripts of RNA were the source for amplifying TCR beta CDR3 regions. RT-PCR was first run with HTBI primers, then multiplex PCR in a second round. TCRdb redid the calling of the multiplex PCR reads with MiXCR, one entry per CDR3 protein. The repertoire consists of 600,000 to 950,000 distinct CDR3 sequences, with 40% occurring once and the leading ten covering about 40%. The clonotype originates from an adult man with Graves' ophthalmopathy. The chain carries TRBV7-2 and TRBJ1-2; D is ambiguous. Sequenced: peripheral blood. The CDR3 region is CASSSPIANYGYTF. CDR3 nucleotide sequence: TGTGCCAGCAGCTCCCCTATTGCTAACTATGGCTACACCTTC.